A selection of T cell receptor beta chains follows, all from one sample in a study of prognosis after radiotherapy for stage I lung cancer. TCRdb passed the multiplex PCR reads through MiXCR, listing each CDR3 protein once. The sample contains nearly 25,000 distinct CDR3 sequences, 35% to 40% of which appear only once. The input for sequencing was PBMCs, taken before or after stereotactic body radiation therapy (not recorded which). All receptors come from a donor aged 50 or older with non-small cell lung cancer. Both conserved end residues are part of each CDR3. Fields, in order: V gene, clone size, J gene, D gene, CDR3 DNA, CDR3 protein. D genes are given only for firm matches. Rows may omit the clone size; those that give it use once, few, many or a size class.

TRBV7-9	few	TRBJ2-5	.	TGTGCCAGCAGCCCACCTACTAGGGCGGAGACCCAGTACTTC	CASSPPTRAETQYF
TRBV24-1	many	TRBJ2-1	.	TGTGCCACCAGTGAGACCGACAGAAATGAGCAGTTCTTC	CATSETDRNEQFF
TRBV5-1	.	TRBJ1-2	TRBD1	TGCGCCAGCAAGATTGTGACAGGGAACGACTACTGCTACACCTTC	CASKIVTGNDYCYTF
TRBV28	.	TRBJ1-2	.	TGTGCCAGCAGTTTTTCCCCTACGTCTAACTATGGCTACACCTTC	CASSFSPTSNYGYTF
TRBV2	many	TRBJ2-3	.	TGTGCCAGCCTTCGCGAGGATACGCAGTATTTT	CASLREDTQYF
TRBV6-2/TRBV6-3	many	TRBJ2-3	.	TGTGCCAGCAGTTACAACACAGATACGCAGTATTTT	CASSYNTDTQYF
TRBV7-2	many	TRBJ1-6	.	TGTGCCAGCAGCTTAAGGGGGACGGGGTCACCCCTCCACTTT	CASSLRGTGSPLHF
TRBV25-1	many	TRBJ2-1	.	TGTGCCAGCAGCCTGGGGGCGCAGATGCAGTTCTTC	CASSLGAQMQFF
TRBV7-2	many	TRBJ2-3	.	TGTGCCAGCACCCATGCCGGGAACACAGATACGCAGTATTTT	CASTHAGNTDTQYF
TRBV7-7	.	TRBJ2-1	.	TGTGCTAGCAGCTTGGCGCCTTACAATGAGCAGTTCTTC	CASSLAPYNEQFF
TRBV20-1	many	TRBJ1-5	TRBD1	TGCAGTGCAGGACGCGGACAGGGAGGTAGTCAGCCCCAGCATTTT	CSAGRGQGGSQPQHF
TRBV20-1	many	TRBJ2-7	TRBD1	TGCAGTGCTAGAGATAGGACAGGCCCGCTCTACGAGCAGTACTTC	CSARDRTGPLYEQYF
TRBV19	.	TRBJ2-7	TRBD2	TGTGCCAGTAGCCCCCAAGGGAGGGGTTCGGGCTACGAGCAGTACTTC	CASSPQGRGSGYEQYF
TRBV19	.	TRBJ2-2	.	TGTGCCAGTATCCTAGGTAGTAGCGGGGAGCTGTTTTTT	CASILGSSGELFF
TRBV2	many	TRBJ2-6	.	TGTGCCAGCCGTCGGGGAACCTTCTCTGGGGCCAACGTCCTGACTTTC	CASRRGTFSGANVLTF
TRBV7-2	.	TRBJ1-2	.	TGCGCCAGCAGCTTAGTTTCGGCGGAGGACTATGGCTACACCTTC	CASSLVSAEDYGYTF
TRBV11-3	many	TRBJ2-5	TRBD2	TGTGCCAGCAGCTCAGGACTAGCGGAAGAGACCCAGTACTTC	CASSSGLAEETQYF
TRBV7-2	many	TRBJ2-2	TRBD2	TGTGCCAGCAGAGCGGGACTAGCAGAGAACACCGGGGAGCTGTTTTTT	CASRAGLAENTGELFF
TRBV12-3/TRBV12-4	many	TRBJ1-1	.	TGTGCCAGCAGTGCAGGGAGGGCCACTGAAGCTTTCTTT	CASSAGRATEAFF
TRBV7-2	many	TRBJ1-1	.	TGTGCCAGCAGCTTATTCGCTGGCAGCCCTGTGGAAGCTTTCTTT	CASSLFAGSPVEAFF
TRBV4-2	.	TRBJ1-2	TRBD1	TGTGCCAGCAGATCCCCCCGGACAGGGGTGAATGGCTACACCTTC	CASRSPRTGVNGYTF
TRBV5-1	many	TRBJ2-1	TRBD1	TGCGCCAGCAGCTCTACAGGGGGAGCCTCTAGGCCCTACAATGAGCAGTTCTTC	CASSSTGGASRPYNEQFF
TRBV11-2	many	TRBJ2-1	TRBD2	TGTGCCAGCAGAGGACTAGCGGCCGGCGATGAGCAGTTCTTC	CASRGLAAGDEQFF
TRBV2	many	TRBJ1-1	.	TGTGCCAGCACGTCAGACATGAACACTGAAGCTTTCTTT	CASTSDMNTEAFF
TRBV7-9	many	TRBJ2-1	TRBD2	TGTGCCAGCAGCTTAGCCGGACTAGCGGGAGTAATCCATGAGCAGTTCTTC	CASSLAGLAGVIHEQFF
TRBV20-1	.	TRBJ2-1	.	TGCAGTGCTAGAGGACGGGGGGCCGGCAATGAGCAGTTCTTC	CSARGRGAGNEQFF
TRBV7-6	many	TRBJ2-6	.	TGTGCCAGCAGTTATGAATTGTGGGGGACTGGGGCCAACGTCCTGACTTTC	CASSYELWGTGANVLTF
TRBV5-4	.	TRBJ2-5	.	TGTGCCAGCAGCTTCAGTACTAGCCTAGAGACCCAGTACTTC	CASSFSTSLETQYF
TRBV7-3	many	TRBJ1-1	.	TGTGCCAGCAGCGTCTCGGGGGGAGGTACTGAAGCTTTCTTT	CASSVSGGGTEAFF
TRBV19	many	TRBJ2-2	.	TGTGCCAGTAGCGCCCACACCGGGGAGCTGTTTTTT	CASSAHTGELFF
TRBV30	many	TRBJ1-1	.	TGTGCCTGGAGTGGGCGGCACACTGAAGCTTTCTTT	CAWSGRHTEAFF